This TCR beta chain is drawn from a study of T cells in localized non-small cell lung cancer. Study-wide results and limits: Across samples, adjacent lung featured a median roughly 50 of the top 100 tumor clones. Tumor showed lower T cell clonality than uninvolved adjacent lung, where it was highest. Greater blood T cell density accompanied longer overall survival.

The CDR3 sequence is 13 residues long. V lost 3 bases and J lost 10, with 16 bases in between. Per the germline V gene, CDR1 is SGDLS and CDR2 is YYNGEE. Comment on this clone: The antigen remains unidentified.

Only in-frame clones appear in the TCRdb table, and some are missing; sequencing was by immunoSEQ multiplex PCR. The sample holds around 28,000 clones, 70% to 90% seen once. The sequence was obtained from a woman aged 18 to 55 with stage I lung adenocarcinoma. The material was peripheral blood, obtained before any cancer treatment. The chain recombines TRBV9 with TRBJ1-1, with D possibly being TRBD1 (6 bases). This CDR3 is CASSAYQEGGAFF. The CDR3 nucleotides read TGTGCCAGCAGCGCATATCAAGAGGGGGGAGCTTTCTTT.